The entry that follows covers one T cell receptor (beta chain) sequence. Its antigen is unidentified. One base away lies a much larger clone, so this may be a sequencing read error. The germline CDR1 and CDR2 sequences are SGHKS and YYEKEE (reference sequence). The length of the CDR3 is 15 residues. This sample is drawn from a study of CD8+CD57+ T cells in acquired aplastic anemia. Study information: Each DNA sample taken from sorted CD4+ and CD8+ cells came to 2.5 to 4 ug on average. CD4+ cell libraries from healthy donors averaged around 11 million reads. Study results and caveats: The study found no significant CD8+ Simpson's diversity difference between patients and controls. The study identified more than 25 CD8+ CDR3 sequences shared by patients and controls.

Profiles of TCR beta VDJ and CDR3 were generated from a genomic DNA template. TCRdb independently ran MiXCR on the reads; one entry per CDR3 protein. The sample comprises fewer than 200,000 distinct CDR3 sequences, around 60% of which are singletons, and over 40% rests with the top ten. This TCR derives from a human donor in good health. The chain links TRBV5-5 to TRBJ1-5; D not resolved. Source material: sorted CD4+, CD8+, or CD8+CD57+ T cells (not recorded which) from PBMCs. CDR3: CASSQENNSNQPQRF. The CDR3 nucleotides read TGCGCCAGCAGCCAGGAAAATAATAGCAATCAGCCCCAGCGTTTT.